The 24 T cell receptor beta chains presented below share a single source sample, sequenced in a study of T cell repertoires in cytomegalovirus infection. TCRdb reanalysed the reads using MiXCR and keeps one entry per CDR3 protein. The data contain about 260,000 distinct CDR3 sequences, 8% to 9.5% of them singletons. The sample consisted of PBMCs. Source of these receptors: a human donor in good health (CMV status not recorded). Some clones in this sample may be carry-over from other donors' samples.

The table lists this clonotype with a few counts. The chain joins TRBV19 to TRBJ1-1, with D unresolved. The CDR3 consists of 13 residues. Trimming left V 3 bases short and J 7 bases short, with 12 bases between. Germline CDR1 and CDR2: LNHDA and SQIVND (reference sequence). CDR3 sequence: CASSIPGALEAFF. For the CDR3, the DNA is TGTGCCAGTAGTATCCCGGGTGCCCTTGAAGCTTTCTTT.

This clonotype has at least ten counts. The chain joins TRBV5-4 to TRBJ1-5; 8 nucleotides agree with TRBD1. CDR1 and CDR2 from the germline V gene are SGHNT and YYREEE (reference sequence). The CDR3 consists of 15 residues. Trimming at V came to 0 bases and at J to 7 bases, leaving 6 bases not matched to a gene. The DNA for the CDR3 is TGTGCCAGCAGCTTGGAACCACAGGGGGACCAGCCCCAGCATTTT. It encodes CASSLEPQGDQPQHF.

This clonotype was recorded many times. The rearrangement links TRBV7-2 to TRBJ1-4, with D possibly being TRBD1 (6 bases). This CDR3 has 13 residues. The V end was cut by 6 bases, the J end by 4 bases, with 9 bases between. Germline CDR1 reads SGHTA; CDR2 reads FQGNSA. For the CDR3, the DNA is TGTGCCAGCAGACAGGGCGGTAATGAAAAACTGTTTTTT. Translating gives CASRQGGNEKLFF.

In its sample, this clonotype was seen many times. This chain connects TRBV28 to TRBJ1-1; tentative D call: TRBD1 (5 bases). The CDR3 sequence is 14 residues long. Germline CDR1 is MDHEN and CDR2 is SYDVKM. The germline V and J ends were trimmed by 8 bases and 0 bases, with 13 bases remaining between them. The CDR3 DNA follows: TGTGCCAGCGGGGGGGGAGCCCTGAACACTGAAGCTTTCTTT. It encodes CASGGGALNTEAFF. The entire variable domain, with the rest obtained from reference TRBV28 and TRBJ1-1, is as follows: DVKVTQSSRYLVKRTGEKVFLECVQDMDHENMFWYRQDPGLGLRLIYFSYDVKMKEKGDIPEGYSVSREKKERFSLILESASTNQTSMYLCASGGGALNTEAFFGQGTRLTVV.

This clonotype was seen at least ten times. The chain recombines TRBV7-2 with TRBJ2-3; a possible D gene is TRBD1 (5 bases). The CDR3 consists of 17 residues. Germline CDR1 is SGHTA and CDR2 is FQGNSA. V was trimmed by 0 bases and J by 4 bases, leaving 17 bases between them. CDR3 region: CASSLAQVSLGPDTQYF. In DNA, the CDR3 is TGTGCCAGCAGCTTAGCCCAAGTGAGTCTGGGGCCAGATACGCAGTATTTT.

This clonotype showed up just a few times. CDR3 coding DNA: TGTGCCAGCAGCAGGGGGGATGGCTACACCTTC. As protein: CASSRGDGYTF. The rearrangement uses TRBV11-3 and TRBJ1-2; D might be TRBD1 (6 bases). The CDR3 is 11 amino acids. Trimming took 5 bases from V and 6 from J, leaving 7 bases between them. Germline V gene lookup returns CDR1 SGHNT and CDR2 YENEEA. Using reference TRBV11-3 and TRBJ1-2 for the parts outside the CDR3, the full variable domain is EAGVVQSPRYKIIEKKQPVAFWCNPISGHNTLYWYLQNLGQGPELLIRYENEEAVDDSQLPKDRFSAERLKGVDSTLKIQPAELGDSAVYLCASSRGDGYTFGSGTRLTVV.

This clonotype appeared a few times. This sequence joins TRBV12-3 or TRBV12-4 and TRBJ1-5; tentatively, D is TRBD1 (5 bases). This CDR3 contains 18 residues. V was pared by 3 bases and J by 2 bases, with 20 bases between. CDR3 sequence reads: CASSFGVRGPRGNQPQHF. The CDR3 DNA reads TGTGCCAGCAGTTTCGGTGTTCGGGGCCCGCGGGGCAATCAGCCCCAGCATTTT.

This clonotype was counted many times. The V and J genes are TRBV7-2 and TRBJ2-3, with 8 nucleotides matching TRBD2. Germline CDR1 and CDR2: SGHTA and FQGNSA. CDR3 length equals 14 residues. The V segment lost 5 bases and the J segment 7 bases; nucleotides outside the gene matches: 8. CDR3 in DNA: TGTGCCAGCAGCGTACGACTAGCGCGAAATACGCAGTATTTT. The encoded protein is CASSVRLARNTQYF. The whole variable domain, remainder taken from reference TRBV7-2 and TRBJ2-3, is GAGVSQSPSNKVTEKGKDVELRCDPISGHTALYWYRQSLGQGLEFLIYFQGNSAPDKSGLPSDRFSAERTGGSVSTLTIQRTQQEDSAVYLCASSVRLARNTQYFGPGTRLTVL.

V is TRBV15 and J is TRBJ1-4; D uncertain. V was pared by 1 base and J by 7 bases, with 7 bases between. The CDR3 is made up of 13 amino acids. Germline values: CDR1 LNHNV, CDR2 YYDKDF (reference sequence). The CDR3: CATSRGRGEKLFF. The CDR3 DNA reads TGTGCCACCAGCAGAGGAAGAGGTGAAAAACTGTTTTTT.

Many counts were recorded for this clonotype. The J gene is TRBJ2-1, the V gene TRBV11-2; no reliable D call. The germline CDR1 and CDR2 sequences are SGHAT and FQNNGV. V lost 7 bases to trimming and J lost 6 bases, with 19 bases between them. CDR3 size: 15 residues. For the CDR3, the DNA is TGTGCCAGCACCCAGAACCTCGTGCGATTCAATGAGCAGTTCTTC. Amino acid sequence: CASTQNLVRFNEQFF. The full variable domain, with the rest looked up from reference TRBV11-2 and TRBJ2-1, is EAGVAQSPRYKIIEKRQSVAFWCNPISGHATLYWYQQILGQGPKLLIQFQNNGVVDDSQLPKDRFSAERLKGVDSTLKIQPAKLEDSAVYLCASTQNLVRFNEQFFGPGTRLTVL.

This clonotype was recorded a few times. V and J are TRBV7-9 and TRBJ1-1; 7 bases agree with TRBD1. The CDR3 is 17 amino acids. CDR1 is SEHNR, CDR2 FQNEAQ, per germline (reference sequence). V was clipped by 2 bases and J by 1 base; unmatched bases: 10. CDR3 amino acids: CASSLPRQGGGNTEAFF. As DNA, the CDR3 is TGTGCCAGCAGCTTACCGCGACAGGGAGGAGGGAACACTGAAGCTTTCTTT.

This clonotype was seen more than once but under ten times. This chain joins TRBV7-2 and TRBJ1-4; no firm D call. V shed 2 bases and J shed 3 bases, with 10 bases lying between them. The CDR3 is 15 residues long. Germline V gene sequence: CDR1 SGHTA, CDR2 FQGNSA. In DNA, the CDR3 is TGTGCCAGCAGCTTAACGCAGCTGGCTAATGAAAAACTGTTTTTT. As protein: CASSLTQLANEKLFF.

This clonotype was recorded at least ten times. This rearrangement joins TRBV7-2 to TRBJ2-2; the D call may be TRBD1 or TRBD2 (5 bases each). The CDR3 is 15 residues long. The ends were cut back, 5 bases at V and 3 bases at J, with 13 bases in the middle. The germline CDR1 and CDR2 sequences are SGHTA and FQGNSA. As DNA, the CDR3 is TGTGCCAGCAGCCCTGGGGGTTGGGACACCGGGGAGCTGTTTTTT. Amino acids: CASSPGGWDTGELFF.

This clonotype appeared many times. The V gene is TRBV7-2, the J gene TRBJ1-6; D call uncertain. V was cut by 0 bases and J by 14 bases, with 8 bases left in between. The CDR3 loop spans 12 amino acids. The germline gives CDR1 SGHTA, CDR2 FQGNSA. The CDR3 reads CASSLAAGTLHF. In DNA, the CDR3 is TGTGCCAGCAGCTTAGCGGCCGGAACCCTCCACTTT.

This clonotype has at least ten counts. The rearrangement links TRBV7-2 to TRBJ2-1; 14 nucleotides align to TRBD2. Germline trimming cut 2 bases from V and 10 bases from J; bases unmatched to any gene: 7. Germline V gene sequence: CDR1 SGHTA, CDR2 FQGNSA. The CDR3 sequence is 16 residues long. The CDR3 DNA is TGTGCCAGCAGCTTACAGGGACTAGCGGGGGACAGGGAGCAGTTCTTC. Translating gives CASSLQGLAGDREQFF.

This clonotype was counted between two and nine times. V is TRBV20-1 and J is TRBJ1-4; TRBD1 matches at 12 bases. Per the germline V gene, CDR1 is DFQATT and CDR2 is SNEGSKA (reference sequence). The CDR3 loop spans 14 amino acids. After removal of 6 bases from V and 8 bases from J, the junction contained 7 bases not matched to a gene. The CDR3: CSADIGTGGEKLFF. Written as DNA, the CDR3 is TGCAGTGCGGATATAGGGACAGGGGGCGAAAAACTGTTTTTT.

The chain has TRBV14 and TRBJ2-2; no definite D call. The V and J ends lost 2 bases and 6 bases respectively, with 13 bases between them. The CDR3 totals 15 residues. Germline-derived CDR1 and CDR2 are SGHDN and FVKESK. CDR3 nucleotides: TGTGCCAGCAGCCAATGGACCCCCTGGGCCGGGGAGCTGTTTTTT. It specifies CASSQWTPWAGELFF.

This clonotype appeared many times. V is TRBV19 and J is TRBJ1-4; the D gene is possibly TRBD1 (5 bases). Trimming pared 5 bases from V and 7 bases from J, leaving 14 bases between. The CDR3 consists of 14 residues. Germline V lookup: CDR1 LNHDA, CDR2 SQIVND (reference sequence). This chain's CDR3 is CASSVHTQGEKLFF. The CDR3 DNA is TGTGCCAGTAGTGTTCACACCCAGGGTGAAAAACTGTTTTTT.

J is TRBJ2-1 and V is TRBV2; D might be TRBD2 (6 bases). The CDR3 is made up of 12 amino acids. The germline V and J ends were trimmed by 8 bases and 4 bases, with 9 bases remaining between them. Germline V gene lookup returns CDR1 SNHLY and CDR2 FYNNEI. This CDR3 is CASGTSYNEQFF. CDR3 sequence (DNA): TGTGCCAGCGGGACTTCTTACAATGAGCAGTTCTTC.

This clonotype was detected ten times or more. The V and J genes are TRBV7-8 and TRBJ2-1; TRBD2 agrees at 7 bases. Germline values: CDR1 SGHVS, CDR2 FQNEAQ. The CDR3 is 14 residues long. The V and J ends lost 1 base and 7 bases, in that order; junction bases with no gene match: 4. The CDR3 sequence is CASSLDRAGNEQFF. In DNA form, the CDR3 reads TGTGCCAGCAGCTTAGATCGAGCGGGGAATGAGCAGTTCTTC.

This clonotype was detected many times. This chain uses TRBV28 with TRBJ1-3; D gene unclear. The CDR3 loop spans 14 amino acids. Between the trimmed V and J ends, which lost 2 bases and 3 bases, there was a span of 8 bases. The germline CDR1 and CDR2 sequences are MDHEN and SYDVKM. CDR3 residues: CASSLADYGNTIYF. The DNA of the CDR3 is TGTGCCAGCAGTTTAGCCGACTATGGAAACACCATATATTTT.

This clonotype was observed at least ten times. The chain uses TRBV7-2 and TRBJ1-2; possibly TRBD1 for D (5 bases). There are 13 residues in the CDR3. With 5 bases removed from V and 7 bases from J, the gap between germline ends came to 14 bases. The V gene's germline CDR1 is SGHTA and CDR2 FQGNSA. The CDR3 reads CASSPEWGFGYTF. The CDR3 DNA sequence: TGTGCCAGCAGCCCAGAGTGGGGGTTTGGCTACACCTTC.

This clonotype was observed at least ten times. The CDR3 loop is CATSRGGLDTYEQYF. CDR3 nucleotides: TGTGCCACCAGCAGAGGGGGACTAGATACCTACGAGCAGTACTTC. The chain is built from TRBV15 and TRBJ2-7; TRBD2 aligns across 8 bases. In germline, CDR1 is LNHNV, CDR2 YYDKDF (reference sequence). The junction had 4 bases not matched to a gene; V was cut back by 1 base and J by 2 bases. The CDR3 sequence is 15 residues long.

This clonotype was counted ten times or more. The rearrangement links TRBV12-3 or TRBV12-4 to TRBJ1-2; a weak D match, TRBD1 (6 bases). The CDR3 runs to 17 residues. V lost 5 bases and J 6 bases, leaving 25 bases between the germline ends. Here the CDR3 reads CASSPPGHPGSYDGYTF. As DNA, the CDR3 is TGTGCCAGCAGTCCTCCGGGACACCCCGGCTCCTATGATGGCTACACCTTC.